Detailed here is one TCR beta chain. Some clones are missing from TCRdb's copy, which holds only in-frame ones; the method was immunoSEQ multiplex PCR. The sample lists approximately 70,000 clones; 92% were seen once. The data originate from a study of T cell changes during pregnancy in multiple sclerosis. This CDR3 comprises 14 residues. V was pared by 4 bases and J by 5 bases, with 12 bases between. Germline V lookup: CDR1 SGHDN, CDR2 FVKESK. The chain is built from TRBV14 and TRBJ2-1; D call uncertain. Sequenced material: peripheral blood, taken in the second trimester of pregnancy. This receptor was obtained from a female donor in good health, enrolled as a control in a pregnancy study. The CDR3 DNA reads TGTGCCAGCAGCCCACCTACCGCCAACAATGAGCAGTTCTTC. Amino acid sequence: CASSPPTANNEQFF.